This is a list of T cell receptor beta chains from one sample in a study of T cells in Graves' hyperthyroidism and ophthalmopathy. MiXCR was run by TCRdb on the multiplex PCR reads, yielding one entry per CDR3 protein. In the table there are 390,000 or so distinct CDR3 sequences, roughly 14% of which are singletons. The sample comprised blood. Every receptor here comes from a man aged 18-30 years with Graves' ophthalmopathy. Both conserved end residues are part of each CDR3. D genes are given only for firm matches. Part of the rows lack a size; the others show once, few, many or a class for expanded clones.

d_call j_call clone_size v_call cdr3_nt cdr3_aa
- TRBJ2-3 many TRBV4-2 TGTGCCAGCAGCCAAGGAGATAGCGGTATAGATACGCAGTATTTT CASSQGDSGIDTQYF
- TRBJ1-3 many TRBV7-9 TGTGCCAGCAGAGGCGGTGCAGGAAACACCATATATTTT CASRGGAGNTIYF
TRBD2 TRBJ2-7 - TRBV30 TGTGCCTGGAGTGTAAGAGCGGGAGCAATCGAGCAGTACTTC CAWSVRAGAIEQYF
- TRBJ2-5 - TRBV24-1 TGTGCCACCAGTGACAGCTACGGTTCCCAGTACTTC CATSDSYGSQYF
- TRBJ2-7 many TRBV6-5 TGTGCCAGCAAAGGGGACCTCTACGAGCAGTACTTC CASKGDLYEQYF
- TRBJ2-5 many TRBV3-1 TGTGCCAGCAGCCAAGTCCCGCAAGAGACCCAGTACTTC CASSQVPQETQYF
- TRBJ2-7 many TRBV20-1 TGCAGTGCTCCCCGGGCGGGACTGACCTACGAGCAGTACTTC CSAPRAGLTYEQYF
TRBD1 TRBJ2-7 many TRBV10-3 TGTGCCATCCGGGACAGGGAGGCCTACGAGCAGTACTTC CAIRDREAYEQYF
- TRBJ1-4 many TRBV5-1 TGCGCCAGCAGCTCACAGGGATTTAATGAAAAACTGTTTTTT CASSSQGFNEKLFF
TRBD1 TRBJ2-5 - TRBV4-2 TGTGCCAGCAGCCAGGGCGGACAGGGGAGGGGAGAGACCCAGTACTTC CASSQGGQGRGETQYF
- TRBJ2-1 many TRBV5-1 TGCGCCAGCAGCTTGGGCGGTGCCTACAATGAGCAGTTCTTC CASSLGGAYNEQFF
- TRBJ1-2 few TRBV20-1 TGCAGTGCTAGGGTTTCGGGGGAATACTATGGCTACACCTTC CSARVSGEYYGYTF
TRBD2 TRBJ2-5 - TRBV11-2 TGTGCCAGCAGCTTAGATCTCTGGGGGGGGGGGGAGACCCAGTACTTC CASSLDLWGGGETQYF
- TRBJ2-1 many TRBV19 TGTGCCAGTAGTCCCGGGGGCTGGCTAGCGATTTACAATGAGCAGTTCTTC CASSPGGWLAIYNEQFF
- TRBJ2-5 many TRBV7-8 TGTGCCAGCAGCGCCCAGGGAATGTACCAAGAGACCCAGTACTTC CASSAQGMYQETQYF
TRBD1 TRBJ2-1 many TRBV7-9 TGTGCCAGCAGCTTAGGGACAGGGTGGTACAATGAGCAGTTCTTC CASSLGTGWYNEQFF
TRBD2 TRBJ2-5 - TRBV19 TGTGCCAGTAGTATGGGCGTTAGCGGGGTGGAGACCCAGTACTTC CASSMGVSGVETQYF
TRBD1 TRBJ2-2 many TRBV2 TGTGCCAGCTACAGGGACAGCTTCACCGGGGAGCTGTTTTTT CASYRDSFTGELFF
- TRBJ2-7 few TRBV19 TGTGCCAGTACGTTTTCGACGGACCTCTCCTACGAGCAGTACTTC CASTFSTDLSYEQYF
- TRBJ2-3 - TRBV30 TGTGCCTGGATAATCGGGGGCACAGATACGCAGTATTTT CAWIIGGTDTQYF
- TRBJ2-1 many TRBV2 TGTGCCAGCTTCCTTTATGGCGAGAGCTCCTACAATGAGCAGTTCTTC CASFLYGESSYNEQFF
- TRBJ2-3 few TRBV5-1 TGCGCCAGCAGCTTGACAGGACAGACCACAGATACGCAGTATTTT CASSLTGQTTDTQYF
TRBD2 TRBJ2-5 many TRBV11-2 TGTGCCAGCAGCTTAGATTCCGGGAGGGAGACCCAGTACTTC CASSLDSGRETQYF
- TRBJ2-2 few TRBV25-1 TGTGCCAGCAGTGAATTGTTAAGTACCGGGGAGCTGTTTTTT CASSELLSTGELFF
TRBD2 TRBJ2-2 - TRBV6-1 TGTGCCAGCAGTGTCCCGGGACTAGCGGCCACCGGGGAGCTGTTTTTT CASSVPGLAATGELFF
TRBD1 TRBJ1-4 few TRBV5-1 TGCGCCAGCAGCTCCGGGACAGGGAAAGAAAAACTGTTTTTT CASSSGTGKEKLFF
- TRBJ1-2 - TRBV28 TGTGCCAGCGGGGGCTATGGCTACACCTTC CASGGYGYTF
TRBD1 TRBJ2-7 many TRBV6-1 TGTGCCAGCAGGGGACAGGGCGTGGGAGCTTTGGACGAGCAGTACTTC CASRGQGVGALDEQYF